This is a list of T cell receptor beta chains from one sample in a study of regulatory T cells in long-lasting Graves disease. TCRdb re-called the multiplex PCR reads through MiXCR, storing one row per CDR3 protein. The table records about 210,000 distinct CDR3 sequences, around 20% of them present only once. The data were also submitted as part of a second study, on T cells in Graves' hyperthyroidism and ophthalmopathy.

Sequencing was performed on peripheral blood mononuclear cells (PBMCs), taken at new diagnosis, from a patient treated with antithyroid drugs. These receptors were taken from a woman between 25 and 40 years old with Graves disease. CDR3s leave out the opening cysteine and the closing phenylalanine or tryptophan. The order of the fields is V gene, J gene, CDR3 protein.

TRBV6-1	TRBJ2-5	ASSEANPGAQETQY
TRBV11-2	TRBJ2-3	ASSQLSVRTGFTDTQY
TRBV10-1	TRBJ2-7	ASSRGPRTHEQY
TRBV2	TRBJ1-1	ASRYRGQNTEAF
TRBV6-1	TRBJ2-6	ASSAGAGGANVLT
TRBV11-2	TRBJ1-2	ALRDGNYGYT
TRBV7-2	TRBJ2-5	ASSFSGTGASGETQY
TRBV18	TRBJ2-7	ASSRAPGTGGDEQY
TRBV19	TRBJ2-1	ASSGASGRQNEQF
TRBV7-9	TRBJ2-7	ASSVAGTSGAYEQY
TRBV10-3	TRBJ1-1	AISGTEMNTEAF
TRBV12-3/TRBV12-4	TRBJ1-1	ASSPTGSKTLNTEAF
TRBV14	TRBJ2-7	ASGSRGAGAYEQY
TRBV28	TRBJ1-1	ASRLDLDTEAF
TRBV6-5	TRBJ1-2	ASSYLQGDGYT
TRBV19	TRBJ2-5	ASSPRDRGGKTQY
TRBV12-3/TRBV12-4	TRBJ2-3	ASSQLATDTQY
TRBV19	TRBJ1-1	ASSPRKTGLNTEAF
TRBV12-3/TRBV12-4	TRBJ2-2	ASSWGGGNHTGELF
TRBV12-3/TRBV12-4	TRBJ2-3	ASSFGHGTDTQY
TRBV7-3	TRBJ2-1	ASSPPTSGGAAAYNEQF
TRBV28	TRBJ2-1	ASSLLTSGGAHYNEQF